Given below is one T cell receptor beta chain in context. The V segment lost 2 bases and the J segment 4 bases; nucleotides outside the gene matches: 7. The CDR3 is 16 amino acids. Germline V gene data show CDR1 as SNHLY and CDR2 as FYNNEI. The sample comes from a study of cytomegalovirus exposure and HLA in healthy donors. PCR used 60 Vbeta primers and 13 Jbeta primers. Here immunoSEQ multiplex PCR was the method, and the copy in TCRdb shows in-frame clones only, minus some. This sample has under 200,000 clones, with around 80% found just once. The genes are TRBV2 and TRBJ2-3, with 9 bases aligning to TRBD1. The receptor comes from a woman aged 50 to 65 in good health and CMV-seronegative. Material: PBMCs. Written as DNA, the CDR3 is TGTGCCAGCAGTGAAAGGGGACAGGGTGACCCAGATACGCAGTATTTT. This translates into CASSERGQGDPDTQYF.